Presented here are 14 T cell receptor beta chains from one specimen sequenced in a study of vaccination and CD4 T cells after COVID-19. Antigen specificity for these receptors is unknown. Cultured CD4+ T cell DNA was sequenced using the Oncomine TCR Beta short-read assay. Each CDR3 protein gets one entry after TCRdb re-called the PCR reads with MiXCR. Found here are tens of thousands of distinct CDR3 sequences, 40% to 45% of them singletons; the top ten hold roughly 4.9%. This sample's time point: late sampling 161 to 241 days after vaccination in a few convalescent patients. As to treatment: roughly 10-day PBMC culture with coronavirus spike peptide pools or control peptides (ViraFEST assay). The sequenced sample was CD4+ T cells from blood, cultured in vitro, obtained about 7 months after SARS-CoV-2 vaccination. The receptors shown here come from a human donor who had recovered from COVID-19.

V gene TRBV28 combines with J gene TRBJ2-5, with 11 nucleotides matching TRBD2. J was trimmed by 4 bases and V by 2 bases; bases with no gene match: 15. The CDR3 runs to 19 residues. Germline values: CDR1 MDHEN, CDR2 SYDVKM. CDR3 coding DNA: TGTGCCAGCAGTTTAGGCCTAAACCCGGGACTAGCGGCAAGAGAGACCCAGTACTTC. This codes for CASSLGLNPGLAARETQYF.

This sequence joins TRBV29-1 and TRBJ2-5, with TRBD1 matching 9 bases. The CDR3 covers 15 residues. Germline V gene sequence: CDR1 SQVTM, CDR2 ANQGSEA. Trimming at V came to 3 bases and at J to 5 bases, leaving 10 bases not matched to a gene. The CDR3 sequence is CSVEGGNRGLETQYF. The DNA for the CDR3 is TGCAGCGTTGAGGGGGGAAACAGGGGGCTTGAGACCCAGTACTTC.

This rearrangement joins TRBV14 to TRBJ2-7, with a weak D call TRBD1 (6 bases). V was shortened by 1 base and J by 3 bases, with 16 bases between the two germline ends. Germline CDR1 SGHDN, CDR2 FVKESK. This CDR3 spans 16 amino acids. DNA for the CDR3: TGTGCCAGCAGCCAAGGGGGACAAGGCCTTATCTACGAGCAGTACTTC. This gives the protein CASSQGGQGLIYEQYF.

This clonotype was observed a handful of times. V usage is TRBV7-2 and J usage is TRBJ2-7, with D possibly matching TRBD2 (5 bases). Looked up from germline, CDR1 is SGHTA and CDR2 is FQGNSA. The CDR3 covers 14 residues. Trimming left V 5 bases short and J 5 bases short, with 16 bases between. CDR3 nucleotide sequence: TGTGCCAGCAGCAGACGGGGAGAATCCCACGAGCAGTACTTC. Amino acids: CASSRRGESHEQYF. Supplemented by reference TRBV7-2 and TRBJ2-7, the full variable domain reads GAGVSQSPSNKVTEKGKDVELRCDPISGHTALYWYRQSLGQGLEFLIYFQGNSAPDKSGLPSDRFSAERTGGSVSTLTIQRTQQEDSAVYLCASSRRGESHEQYFGPGTRLTVT.

V and J are TRBV28 and TRBJ1-1, with D possibly TRBD1 on 5 matching bases. The CDR3 is 13 residues long. CDR1 is MDHEN and CDR2 is SYDVKM in the germline V gene. V lost 10 bases and J 1 base, leaving 13 bases between the germline ends. Here the CDR3 reads CAMQGPRNTEAFF. The CDR3 DNA reads as TGTGCCATGCAGGGCCCGCGGAACACTGAAGCTTTCTTT.

This clonotype was counted a few times. V usage is TRBV5-8 and J usage is TRBJ1-6; no reliable D call. Germline CDR1 and CDR2: SGHTS and YDEGEE. With 6 bases removed from V and 9 bases from J, the gap between germline ends came to 13 bases. The CDR3 consists of 13 residues. CDR3 DNA sequence: TGTGCCAGCAATGAACGGCGGAGTTCACCCCTCCACTTT. Its protein is CASNERRSSPLHF.

This chain links TRBV28 with TRBJ2-4; 10 bases are shared with TRBD2. Germline V gene sequence: CDR1 MDHEN, CDR2 SYDVKM. V lost 5 bases and J lost 3; bases outside the gene matches: 4. This CDR3 has 15 residues. The chain's CDR3 is CASSPIAGGKNIQYF. CDR3 nucleotide sequence: TGTGCCAGCAGTCCAATAGCGGGAGGCAAAAACATTCAGTACTTC.

This clonotype turned up a few times. The genes are TRBV21-1 and TRBJ1-5; the table's D call of TRBD1 was not tested on the DNA. TRBV21-1 is flagged as a pseudogene. The CDR3 runs to 14 residues. The CDR3 loop is CASSKGAQGQPQHF. The CDR3 DNA is TGTGCCAGCAGCAAGGGGGCCCAAGGTCAGCCCCAGCATTTT.

This chain connects TRBV10-3 to TRBJ2-1; 10 bases are shared with TRBD2. The CDR3 sequence is 15 residues long. Germline loops: CDR1 ENHRY, CDR2 SYGVKD. Unmatched junction bases numbered 9, after V lost 10 bases and J lost 3 bases. In DNA form, the CDR3 reads TGTGCCACCTTTGCCGGGACTAGCGTCTACAATGAGCAGTTCTTC. It codes for CATFAGTSVYNEQFF.

The rearrangement joins TRBV6-2 or TRBV6-3 to TRBJ1-6; 8 nucleotides agree with TRBD1. Germline CDR1 MNHEY, CDR2 SVGEGT. With 2 bases clipped from V and 6 bases from J, the junction kept 12 bases outside the gene matches. The CDR3 is made up of 18 amino acids. CDR3 residues: CASSYTMRRDRGNSPLHF. The CDR3 DNA follows: TGTGCCAGCAGTTACACTATGCGACGAGACAGGGGTAATTCACCCCTCCACTTT.

The chain recombines TRBV28 with TRBJ2-7, with D perhaps assigned TRBD1 or TRBD2 (5 bases each). CDR1 is MDHEN, CDR2 SYDVKM, per germline. The CDR3 has 14 residues. The V end was cut by 8 bases, the J end by 0 bases, with 14 bases between. Here the CDR3 DNA reads TGTGCCAGCTGGGGGACGTCAAGCTCCTACGAGCAGTACTTC. Its protein is CASWGTSSSYEQYF. Drawing the rest from reference TRBV28 and TRBJ2-7, the complete variable domain is DVKVTQSSRYLVKRTGEKVFLECVQDMDHENMFWYRQDPGLGLRLIYFSYDVKMKEKGDIPEGYSVSREKKERFSLILESASTNQTSMYLCASWGTSSSYEQYFGPGTRLTVT.

This clonotype has only a few counts. This chain connects TRBV7-2 to TRBJ1-5; maybe TRBD1 (5 bases). V lost 5 bases to trimming and J lost 5 bases, with 10 bases between them. The CDR3 is 13 amino acids. Germline V lookup: CDR1 SGHTA, CDR2 FQGNSA. The CDR3 loop reads CASSTQEYQPQHF. For the CDR3, the DNA is TGTGCCAGCAGCACACAGGAGTATCAGCCCCAGCATTTT.

This clonotype was counted between two and nine times. V and J are TRBV20-1 and TRBJ2-3; TRBD1 is a possible D gene (6 bases). V was cut by 7 bases and J by 5 bases, with 16 bases left in between. The CDR3 has 13 amino acids. Germline values: CDR1 DFQATT, CDR2 SNEGSKA (reference sequence). CDR3 sequence (DNA): TGCAGTGAGGGTGGGGGCCCTGGAGATACGCAGTATTTT. It encodes CSEGGGPGDTQYF.

In its sample, this clonotype was seen a few times. CDR3: CSDAAGGYGTQYF. CDR3 in DNA: TGCAGTGATGCGGCAGGGGGGTACGGGACCCAGTACTTC. The chain links TRBV20-1 to TRBJ2-5, with TRBD1 as a possible D gene (7 bases). Trimming took 7 bases from V and 7 from J, leaving 19 bases between them. Looked up from germline, CDR1 is DFQATT and CDR2 is SNEGSKA (reference sequence). The CDR3 consists of 13 residues.